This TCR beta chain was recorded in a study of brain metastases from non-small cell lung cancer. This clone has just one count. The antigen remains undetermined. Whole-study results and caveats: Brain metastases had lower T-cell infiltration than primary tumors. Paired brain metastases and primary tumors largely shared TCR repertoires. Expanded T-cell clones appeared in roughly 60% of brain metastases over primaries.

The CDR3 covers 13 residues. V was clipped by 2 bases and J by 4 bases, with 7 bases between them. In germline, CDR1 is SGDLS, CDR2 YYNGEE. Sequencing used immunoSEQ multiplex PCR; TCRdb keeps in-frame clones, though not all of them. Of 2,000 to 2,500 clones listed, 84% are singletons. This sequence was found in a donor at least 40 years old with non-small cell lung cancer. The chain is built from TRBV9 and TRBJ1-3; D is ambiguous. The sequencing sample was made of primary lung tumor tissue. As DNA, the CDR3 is TGTGCCAGCAGCGTGGTTACAGGAAACACCATATATTTT. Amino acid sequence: CASSVVTGNTIYF.